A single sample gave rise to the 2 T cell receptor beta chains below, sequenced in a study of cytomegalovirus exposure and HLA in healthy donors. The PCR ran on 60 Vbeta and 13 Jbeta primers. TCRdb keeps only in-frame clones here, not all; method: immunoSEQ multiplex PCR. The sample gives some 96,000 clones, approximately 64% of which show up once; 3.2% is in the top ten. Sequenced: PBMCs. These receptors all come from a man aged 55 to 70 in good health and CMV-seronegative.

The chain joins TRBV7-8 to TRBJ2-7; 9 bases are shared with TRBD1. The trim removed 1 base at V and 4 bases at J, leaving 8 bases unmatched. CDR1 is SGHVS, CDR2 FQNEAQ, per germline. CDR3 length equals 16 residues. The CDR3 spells CASSLVGQGISYEQYF. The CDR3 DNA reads TGTGCCAGCAGCTTAGTAGGACAGGGGATTAGTTACGAGCAGTACTTC.

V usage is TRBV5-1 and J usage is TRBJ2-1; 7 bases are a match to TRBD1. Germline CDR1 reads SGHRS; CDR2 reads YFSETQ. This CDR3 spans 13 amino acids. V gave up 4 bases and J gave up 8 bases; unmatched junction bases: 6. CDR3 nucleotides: TGCGCCAGCAGCAGTGGGACAGCCTATGAGCAGTTCTTC. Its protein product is CASSSGTAYEQFF. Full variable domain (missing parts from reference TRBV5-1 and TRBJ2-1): KAGVTQTPRYLIKTRGQQVTLSCSPISGHRSVSWYQQTPGQGLQFLFEYFSETQRNKGNFPGRFSGRQFSNSRSEMNVSTLELGDSALYLCASSSGTAYEQFFGPGTRLTVL.